Shown below are 31 T cell receptor beta chains from a single sample sequenced in a study of T-cell reconstitution after alpha-beta-depleted transplantation in children. Unique molecular identifiers were incorporated into the prepared TCRbeta library. MiXCR, applied by TCRdb to the PCR reads, yields one record per CDR3 protein. The table records about 980,000 distinct CDR3 sequences, about 29% of them present only once. This material consisted of PBMCs, mostly from graft donor cells, taken 360 days after TCRalphabeta/CD19-depleted stem cell transplant. Every receptor here comes from a boy in the first two years of life who had a stem cell transplant for SCID, so the T cells may come from the graft donor.

The genes are TRBV7-8 and TRBJ2-1; 9 nucleotides align to TRBD1. This CDR3 is built from 15 residues. Germline loops: CDR1 SGHVS, CDR2 FQNEAQ. With V trimmed by 6 bases and J by 4 bases, 7 bases remained unmatched. In DNA, the CDR3 is TGTGCCAGCAGATTCGACAGGGGGGGTTACAATGAGCAGTTCTTC. It translates to CASRFDRGGYNEQFF.

This clonotype was found a few times. The chain has TRBV4-1 and TRBJ1-1, with D unresolved. The germline CDR1 and CDR2 sequences are MGHRA and YSYEKL. Trimming cost V 4 bases and J 3 bases, with 15 bases left between them. This CDR3 has 15 residues. This CDR3 reads CASSPWKITDTEAFF. The DNA for the CDR3 is TGCGCCAGCAGCCCCTGGAAGATAACGGACACTGAAGCTTTCTTT.

The rearrangement joins TRBV18 to TRBJ1-1; 9 bases map to TRBD1. J lost 6 bases, V lost 3 bases, and 5 bases had no gene match. Germline lookup yields CDR1 KGHSH and CDR2 LQKENI. CDR3 length: 14 residues. The CDR3 coding sequence is TGTGCCAGCTCACCTGACAGGGGGAGGGCTGAAGCTTTCTTT. It codes for CASSPDRGRAEAFF.

This clonotype was counted between two and nine times. V and J are TRBV28 and TRBJ2-5, with 10 bases fitting TRBD2. The CDR3 sequence is 15 residues long. V was clipped by 2 bases and J by 5 bases; unmatched bases: 5. In germline, CDR1 is MDHEN, CDR2 SYDVKM. The DNA of the CDR3 is TGTGCCAGCAGTTTAATGAGCGGGGGGGCGGAGACCCAGTACTTC. Its protein product is CASSLMSGGAETQYF.

This clonotype was observed a handful of times. The chain employs TRBV5-5 and TRBJ2-1; TRBD1 might be the D (6 bases). Germline CDR1 is SGHKS and CDR2 is YYEKEE (reference sequence). V was clipped by 4 bases and J by 8 bases, with 22 bases between them. The CDR3 is 16 amino acids. The CDR3 coding sequence is TGTGCCAGCAGCCCCCCCCCAGGGGTGGGGGCCGATGAGCAGTTCTTC. Translation: CASSPPPGVGADEQFF.

The chain employs TRBV28 and TRBJ2-1; 7 bases are a match to TRBD1. Germline assignment: CDR1 MDHEN and CDR2 SYDVKM. The CDR3 sequence is 15 residues long. V lost 3 bases, J lost 6 bases, and 8 bases stayed unmatched. CDR3 sequence reads: CASSFRGQKGNEQFF. CDR3 in DNA: TGTGCCAGCAGTTTTCGGGGACAGAAAGGCAATGAGCAGTTCTTC.

Only a few counts were recorded for this clonotype. The chain has TRBV5-5 and TRBJ1-5; D unclear. The CDR3 sequence is 13 residues long. Deletions cut 2 bases from V and 7 bases from J, with 10 bases between. Germline loops: CDR1 SGHKS, CDR2 YYEKEE (reference sequence). The CDR3 loop is CASSFKVSQPQHF. The DNA of the CDR3 is TGTGCCAGCAGCTTCAAGGTTTCGCAGCCCCAGCATTTT.

This clonotype was picked up a small number of times. This chain joins TRBV6-1 and TRBJ2-1; TRBD2 aligns across 7 bases. CDR1 and CDR2 from the germline V gene are MNHNS and SASEGT. V gave up 6 bases and J gave up 6 bases; unmatched junction bases: 11. The CDR3 is 15 amino acids. CDR3 amino acids: CASRSRLARFNEQFF. As DNA, the CDR3 is TGTGCCAGCAGATCCCGACTAGCCCGGTTCAATGAGCAGTTCTTC.

The chain is built from TRBV6-5 and TRBJ2-6; TRBD1 might be the D (6 bases). The CDR3 extends over 17 amino acids. Trimming stripped 2 bases from V and 8 bases from J, with 19 bases between. Germline loops: CDR1 MNHEY, CDR2 SVGAGI. The DNA for the CDR3 is TGTGCCAGCAGTTACACGTACAGGGTATCACTGACCAACGTCCTGACTTTC. As protein: CASSYTYRVSLTNVLTF.

The genes are TRBV29-1 and TRBJ2-5; D may be TRBD1 or TRBD2 (6 bases each). With 7 bases removed from V and 5 bases from J, the gap between germline ends came to 14 bases. This CDR3 has 12 amino acids. Germline loops: CDR1 SQVTM, CDR2 ANQGSEA. CDR3 nucleotide sequence: TGCAGCGCTGGAGGGGGAACGGAGACCCAGTACTTC. It encodes CSAGGGTETQYF.

This clonotype was counted only a few times. The chain employs TRBV18 and TRBJ2-6; 7 bases match TRBD1. Germline lookup yields CDR1 KGHSH and CDR2 LQKENI. There are 16 residues in the CDR3. J was trimmed by 1 base and V by 10 bases; bases with no gene match: 10. The CDR3 region is CATSRQGISGANVLTF. The CDR3 bases are TGTGCCACCTCGAGACAGGGAATATCTGGGGCCAACGTCCTGACTTTC.

The chain employs TRBV11-2 and TRBJ2-2; D tentatively fits TRBD1 or TRBD2 (6 bases each). The germline CDR1 and CDR2 sequences are SGHAT and FQNNGV. V lost 5 bases and J 5 bases, leaving 15 bases between the germline ends. There are 15 residues in the CDR3. DNA of the CDR3: TGTGCCAGCAGCCCCATCGGGGGCCAGACCGGGGAGCTGTTTTTT. This gives the protein CASSPIGGQTGELFF.

The chain employs TRBV12-3 or TRBV12-4 and TRBJ2-2, with D maybe TRBD2 (5 bases). V lost 6 bases and J lost 7, with 21 bases in between. This CDR3 is built from 16 residues. The CDR3 bases are TGTGCCAGCAGCCTCGGGCGGGCTAGCACGCACGGGGAGCTGTTTTTT. Residues: CASSLGRASTHGELFF.

This rearrangement joins TRBV3-1 to TRBJ1-1; tentative D call: TRBD1 (5 bases). CDR3 length: 16 residues. Germline CDR1 reads LGHDT; CDR2 reads YNNKEL (reference sequence). V was clipped by 1 base and J by 0 bases, with 12 bases between them. This chain's CDR3 is CASSQARGSLNTEAFF. CDR3 sequence (DNA): TGTGCCAGCAGCCAAGCGAGGGGCAGCTTGAACACTGAAGCTTTCTTT.

The CDR3, as DNA: TGTGCCAGCAGCCAACATCAGGGGGCCGGTGAGCAGTTCTTC. Encoded protein: CASSQHQGAGEQFF. This chain joins TRBV7-3 and TRBJ2-1; 8 positions match TRBD1. The germline gives CDR1 SGHTA, CDR2 FQGTGA. This CDR3 comprises 14 residues. V lost 5 bases to trimming and J lost 9 bases; unmatched junction nucleotides: 9.

The chain is built from TRBV20-1 and TRBJ2-7, with TRBD1 matching over 7 bases. CDR1 is DFQATT, CDR2 SNEGSKA, per germline (reference sequence). The CDR3 is 13 amino acids. V shed 5 bases, J shed 5 bases, and the junction held 9 bases outside the gene matches. Here the CDR3 DNA reads TGCAGTGCTCCCGGGACAGAGAGTAACGAGCAGTACTTC. It translates to CSAPGTESNEQYF.

This clonotype was observed a handful of times. This CDR3 is CASSVGTGNQETQYF. CDR3 bases: TGTGCCAGCAGCGTAGGGACAGGAAATCAAGAGACCCAGTACTTC. This chain connects TRBV9 to TRBJ2-5; 7 bases fit TRBD1. The CDR3 length is 15 residues. After removal of 0 bases from V and 2 bases from J, the junction contained 4 bases not matched to a gene. Germline values: CDR1 SGDLS, CDR2 YYNGEE.

V is TRBV7-3 and J is TRBJ2-1; 7 nucleotides line up with TRBD2. Germline V gene data show CDR1 as SGHTA and CDR2 as FQGTGA. The CDR3 has 13 amino acids. V was clipped by 5 bases and J by 9 bases; unmatched bases: 7. The CDR3 DNA reads TGTGCCAGCAGCCCAGGGAGGGACGGTGAGCAGTTCTTC. Translating gives CASSPGRDGEQFF.

Only a few counts were recorded for this clonotype. The chain couples TRBV6-4 to TRBJ2-3; 9 bases line up with TRBD1. The CDR3 runs 14 residues. Germline V gene sequence: CDR1 MRHNA, CDR2 SNTAGT. V lost 6 bases and J lost 4; bases outside the gene matches: 5. Here the CDR3 DNA reads TGTGCCAGCAGCCCACAGGGGGCCGCAGATACGCAGTATTTT. This gives the protein CASSPQGAADTQYF.

This clonotype was found a few times. The J gene is TRBJ1-1, the V gene TRBV5-1, with D possibly TRBD1 on 5 matching bases. From germline, CDR1 is SGHRS and CDR2 YFSETQ. The CDR3 spans 15 residues. The V gene lost 3 bases and the J gene lost 1 base, with 13 bases spanning the gap. The CDR3 DNA reads as TGCGCCAGCAGCTATTTTCAGGGTTGGAACACTGAAGCTTTCTTT. Residues: CASSYFQGWNTEAFF.

This clonotype was observed a few times. The chain combines TRBV29-1 with TRBJ2-3, with D unclear. Germline V gene data show CDR1 as SQVTM and CDR2 as ANQGSEA. V was cut by 1 base and J by 7 bases, with 24 bases left in between. The CDR3 is 17 amino acids. In DNA, the CDR3 is TGCAGCGTTGAAGCCCAAACCCTGCCCTCATACTGGAATACGCAGTATTTT. Amino acids: CSVEAQTLPSYWNTQYF.

This clonotype was recorded a few times. The chain recombines TRBV4-1 with TRBJ2-1; weak D call: TRBD2 (6 bases). This CDR3 is 13 amino acids long. Germline CDR1 is MGHRA and CDR2 is YSYEKL. Between the trimmed V and J ends, which lost 2 bases and 8 bases, there was a span of 10 bases. The CDR3 sequence: CASSQRGGDEQFF. CDR3 sequence (DNA): TGCGCCAGCAGCCAACGAGGAGGGGATGAGCAGTTCTTC.

The chain uses TRBV5-6 and TRBJ2-2, with D perhaps TRBD1 (5 bases). The germline V and J ends were trimmed by 1 base and 0 bases, with 10 bases remaining between them. Germline CDR1 and CDR2: SGHDT and YYEEEE. The CDR3 extends over 16 amino acids. The CDR3, as DNA: TGTGCCAGCAGCTTGATTCGACAGACGAACACCGGGGAGCTGTTTTTT. Amino acid sequence: CASSLIRQTNTGELFF.

This rearrangement joins TRBV4-2 to TRBJ2-6; D remains unclear. Germline V CDR1 and CDR2: LGHNA, YNFKEQ. The CDR3 has 14 amino acids. V dropped 0 bases and J dropped 2 bases, with 2 bases sitting between them. The CDR3 region is CASSQETGANVLTF. CDR3 coding DNA: TGTGCCAGCAGCCAAGAAACTGGGGCCAACGTCCTGACTTTC.

The chain has TRBV20-1 and TRBJ1-1; 8 bases fit TRBD1. Germline-derived CDR1 and CDR2 are DFQATT and SNEGSKA (reference sequence). The CDR3 extends over 14 amino acids. With 4 bases clipped from V and 5 bases from J, the junction kept 9 bases outside the gene matches. The CDR3 DNA reads as TGCAGTGCTAACCGTCGGACAGGGAATACTGAAGCTTTCTTT. This encodes CSANRRTGNTEAFF.

The chain recombines TRBV27 with TRBJ2-5; 9 bases agree with TRBD1. The CDR3 has 18 residues. The V gene end was trimmed by 3 bases and the J gene end by 4 bases; junction bases not matched to a gene: 15. Germline V gene lookup returns CDR1 MNHEY and CDR2 SMNVEV (reference sequence). The CDR3 spells CASSFRGKDRGRGETQYF. As DNA, the CDR3 is TGTGCCAGCAGTTTCCGTGGGAAGGACAGGGGCAGGGGAGAGACCCAGTACTTC.

This clonotype was found a few times. The V and J genes are TRBV5-5 and TRBJ2-7; D may be TRBD2 (6 bases). The germline V gene has CDR1 SGHKS and CDR2 YYEKEE (reference sequence). V lost 4 bases to trimming and J lost 4 bases, with 18 bases between them. The CDR3 totals 15 residues. The CDR3 loop is CASSPRTLAAYEQYF. In DNA, the CDR3 is TGTGCCAGCAGCCCCCGGACACTAGCTGCATACGAGCAGTACTTC. Using reference TRBV5-5 and TRBJ2-7 for the parts outside the CDR3, the full variable domain is DAGVTQSPTHLIKTRGQQVTLRCSPISGHKSVSWYQQVLGQGPQFIFQYYEKEERGRGNFPDRFSARQFPNYSSELNVNALLLGDSALYLCASSPRTLAAYEQYFGPGTRLTVT.

This clonotype was detected many times. The chain uses TRBV20-1 and TRBJ2-7; D remains ambiguous. Between the trimmed V and J ends, which lost 1 base and 4 bases, there was a span of 14 bases. Germline-derived CDR1 and CDR2 are DFQATT and SNEGSKA (reference sequence). The CDR3 has 14 residues. The CDR3 DNA follows: TGCAGTGCTAGAGGGGGTCGGTACTTTTACGAGCAGTACTTC. It is translated as CSARGGRYFYEQYF.

This clonotype was seen a handful of times. The genes are TRBV20-1 and TRBJ2-1; 9 bases agree with TRBD1. Germline CDR1 DFQATT, CDR2 SNEGSKA (reference sequence). With V trimmed by 1 base and J by 4 bases, 8 bases remained unmatched. The CDR3 is 16 amino acids. This CDR3 reads CSARANQGQGYNEQFF. CDR3 DNA: TGCAGTGCTAGAGCAAACCAAGGACAGGGGTACAATGAGCAGTTCTTC.

The chain has TRBV2 and TRBJ2-1; tentatively, D is TRBD2 (6 bases). Per the germline V gene, CDR1 is SNHLY and CDR2 is FYNNEI. Trimming removed 6 bases at V and 2 bases at J, with 14 bases between. The CDR3 is 15 amino acids. The CDR3 region has the DNA TGTGCCAGCAGACTAACCGGGACTGCCTACAATGAGCAGTTCTTC. This gives the protein CASRLTGTAYNEQFF.

This clonotype turned up a few times. This chain joins TRBV4-1 and TRBJ2-3; perhaps TRBD2 as D (7 bases). Deletions cut 1 base from V and 3 bases from J, with 14 bases between. Germline-derived CDR1 and CDR2 are MGHRA and YSYEKL. This CDR3 has 16 amino acids. Here the CDR3 DNA reads TGCGCCAGCAGCCAAGGGGCGGGGGCTGGGACAGATACGCAGTATTTT. Amino acid sequence: CASSQGAGAGTDTQYF.